The 22 T cell receptor beta chains reported below all come from one sample, sequenced in a study of blood T cell repertoires in COVID-19. The method was immunoSEQ multiplex PCR; TCRdb's version includes in-frame clones alone and lacks a portion of them. The table shows 250,000 to 350,000 clones, with approximately 90% occurring only once. The sample taken for sequencing was peripheral blood. Every receptor here comes from a woman aged 45-65 years who had recovered from COVID-19.

The V call is TRBV3-1 (or the pseudogene TRBV3-2), the J call TRBJ2-1; unclear D gene. Germline V gives CDR1 LGHDT, CDR2 YNNKEL (reference sequence). There are 14 residues in the CDR3. V lost 0 bases and J 9 bases, leaving 12 bases between the germline ends. The CDR3 region is CASSQDVHLPEQFF. The DNA of the CDR3 is TGTGCCAGCAGCCAAGATGTACACCTCCCTGAGCAGTTCTTC.

This clone came up once. V is TRBV9 and J is TRBJ1-5; D is unclear. Trimming left V 4 bases short and J 4 bases short, with 9 bases between. CDR1 is SGDLS and CDR2 is YYNGEE in the germline V gene. This CDR3 is 13 amino acids long. In DNA form, the CDR3 reads TGTGCCAGCAGCCCTACGGTTAATCAGCCCCAGCATTTT. This encodes CASSPTVNQPQHF.

This sequence joins TRBV28 and TRBJ2-7; the match to TRBD1 covers 10 bases. The CDR3 has 16 residues. V dropped 1 base and J dropped 6; count of bases not matched to a gene: 9. Germline loops: CDR1 MDHEN, CDR2 SYDVKM. Written as DNA, the CDR3 is TGTGCCAGCAGTTTATCCCCGGACAGGGGGATTAGCGAGCAGTACTTC. Protein sequence: CASSLSPDRGISEQYF.

V and J are TRBV5-1 and TRBJ2-7; perhaps TRBD1 as D (6 bases). V dropped 5 bases and J dropped 0 bases, with 15 bases sitting between them. Germline CDR1 and CDR2: SGHRS and YFSETQ. CDR3 length: 15 amino acids. The CDR3 nucleotides are TGCGCCAGCAGGCGGACAGAATTAAGCTCCTACGAGCAGTACTTC. Translating it yields CASRRTELSSYEQYF.

The chain combines TRBV10-1 with TRBJ1-4; 7 bases align to TRBD1. V lost 8 bases, J lost 8 bases, and 17 bases stayed unmatched. Germline CDR1 is WNHNN and CDR2 is SYGVQD (reference sequence). This CDR3 region has 16 residues. In DNA, the CDR3 is TGCGCCAGCTCGGTTGACAGGGAGCTGCTTCAGGAAAAACTGTTTTTT. The encoded protein is CASSVDRELLQEKLFF.

This chain connects TRBV7-9 to TRBJ2-7; 10 bases are a match to TRBD1. This CDR3 comprises 15 residues. V shed 4 bases, J shed 9 bases, and the junction held 12 bases outside the gene matches. CDR1 is SEHNR and CDR2 is FQNEAQ in the germline V gene (reference sequence). This CDR3 is CASSSTDRGQSGQYF. The CDR3 DNA reads TGTGCCAGCAGCTCCACCGACAGGGGGCAAAGTGGGCAGTACTTC.

The chain links TRBV4-1 to TRBJ2-1, with 10 bases identical to TRBD2. The CDR3 loop spans 15 amino acids. Losses at the gene ends were 5 bases for V and 5 bases for J; bases not matched to a gene: 6. Germline CDR1 reads MGHRA; CDR2 reads YSYEKL. CDR3 loop: CASSSLGLANNEQFF. The CDR3, as DNA: TGCGCCAGCAGCAGTTTGGGACTAGCGAACAATGAGCAGTTCTTC.

The chain combines TRBV27 with TRBJ2-7, with D possibly TRBD2 on 6 matching bases. The V end lost 5 bases, the J end lost 0 bases, and 8 bases lay between the germline ends. CDR1 MNHEY and CDR2 SMNVEV come from the germline V gene (reference sequence). The CDR3 is 13 residues long. CDR3 protein: CASSAGYSYEQYF. As DNA, the CDR3 is TGTGCCAGCAGTGCGGGATACTCCTACGAGCAGTACTTC.

This sequence joins TRBV5-6 and TRBJ1-2, with D uncertain. The V end was cut by 1 base, the J end by 6 bases, with 13 bases between. The V gene's germline CDR1 is SGHDT and CDR2 YYEEEE. The CDR3 spans 14 residues. The CDR3, as DNA: TGTGCCAGCAGCTTGATGCGGGGAGGTCATGGCTACACCTTC. Residues: CASSLMRGGHGYTF.

This clone was detected only a few times. The chain combines TRBV29-1 with TRBJ1-1, with D perhaps TRBD1 (5 bases). Germline V CDR1 and CDR2: SQVTM, ANQGSEA. The V end was cut by 3 bases, the J end by 0 bases, with 8 bases between. The CDR3 runs 13 residues. CDR3 loop: CSVDTGMNTEAFF. In DNA, the CDR3 is TGCAGCGTTGATACAGGCATGAACACTGAAGCTTTCTTT.

V usage is TRBV5-1 and J usage is TRBJ1-1; D is possibly TRBD1 (5 bases). Germline lookup yields CDR1 SGHRS and CDR2 YFSETQ. The CDR3 runs to 14 residues. Trimming left V 6 bases short and J 1 base short, with 13 bases between. CDR3 in amino acids: CASKKGAANTEAFF. The CDR3, as DNA: TGCGCCAGCAAAAAAGGGGCTGCGAACACTGAAGCTTTCTTT.

This clone was found once. The V call is TRBV18, the J call TRBJ2-7; D is unresolved. Germline CDR1 and CDR2: KGHSH and LQKENI. This CDR3 contains 12 residues. With 3 bases removed from V and 2 bases from J, the gap between germline ends came to 5 bases. CDR3 coding DNA: TGTGCCAGCTCACCGAGCACCTACGAGCAGTACTTC. It yields the protein CASSPSTYEQYF.

The chain employs TRBV6-5 and TRBJ2-1; a weak D match, TRBD2 (6 bases). Deletions cut 2 bases from V and 0 bases from J, with 8 bases between. The germline V gene has CDR1 MNHEY and CDR2 SVGAGI. CDR3 length: 15 residues. In nucleotides, the CDR3 is TGTGCCAGCAGTTACAAGGGACTCTCCTACAATGAGCAGTTCTTC. Translated, it gives CASSYKGLSYNEQFF.

This clone showed up many times. The chain joins TRBV19 to TRBJ1-1; 8 bases match TRBD1. The CDR3 is 13 residues long. The germline V gene encodes CDR1 LNHDA and CDR2 SQIVND (reference sequence). With 5 bases clipped from V and 7 bases from J, the junction kept 6 bases outside the gene matches. The CDR3 loop is CASSLLQGDEAFF. DNA of the CDR3: TGTGCCAGTAGTTTATTACAGGGGGATGAAGCTTTCTTT.

The CDR3 protein is CASSPGQGYSPLHF. CDR3 bases: TGTGCCAGCAGCCCGGGACAGGGGTATTCACCCCTCCACTTT. The chain combines TRBV9 with TRBJ1-6, with 10 bases fitting TRBD1. V was clipped by 4 bases and J by 8 bases; unmatched bases: 3. Germline CDR1 is SGDLS and CDR2 is YYNGEE. The length of the CDR3 is 14 residues. Full variable domain (remainder filled in from reference TRBV9 and TRBJ1-6): DSGVTQTPKHLITATGQRVTLRCSPRSGDLSVYWYQQSLDQGLQFLIQYYNGEERAKGNILERFSAQQFPDLHSELNLSSLELGDSALYFCASSPGQGYSPLHFGNGTRLTVT.

The gene calls are TRBV5-1 and TRBJ2-2, with D possibly TRBD1 on 5 matching bases. The germline V gene has CDR1 SGHRS and CDR2 YFSETQ. Trimming shortened V by 0 bases and J by 1 base, and 16 bases separated the two germline ends. The CDR3 runs to 18 residues. DNA for the CDR3: TGCGCCAGCAGCTTGGTTGGGTACCCAGGGAAGAACACCGGGGAGCTGTTTTTT. Translating gives CASSLVGYPGKNTGELFF.

This chain joins TRBV10-3 and TRBJ2-6, with 8 bases lining up with TRBD1. V shed 10 bases and J 4 bases; nucleotides not matched to a gene: 9. The CDR3 has 15 amino acids. Germline V gene sequence: CDR1 ENHRY, CDR2 SYGVKD. In DNA form, the CDR3 reads TGTGCCACCCATCAGGGGGCGAACGGGGCCAACGTCCTGACTTTC. Translation: CATHQGANGANVLTF.

This clone was seen only once. J is TRBJ2-1 and V is TRBV6-2 or TRBV6-3; no clear D. Germline V gene lookup returns CDR1 MNHEY and CDR2 SVGEGT. Trimming stripped 2 bases from V and 2 bases from J, with 10 bases between. The CDR3 loop spans 15 amino acids. DNA of the CDR3: TGTGCCAGCAGTTACGGGCCGAGTCCCTACAATGAGCAGTTCTTC. Its translation: CASSYGPSPYNEQFF.

The V and J genes are TRBV15 and TRBJ2-1; 9 nucleotides match TRBD2. Germline assignment: CDR1 LNHNV and CDR2 YYDKDF (reference sequence). The CDR3 extends over 15 amino acids. J lost 9 bases, V lost 2 bases, and 8 bases had no gene match. DNA of the CDR3: TGTGCCACCAGCAGACCCGGCGGGGGGGCTGCTGAGCAGTTCTTC. Amino acids: CATSRPGGGAAEQFF.

The chain couples TRBV10-2 to TRBJ2-7, with D uncertain. In germline, CDR1 is WSHSY, CDR2 SAAADI. The CDR3 contains 12 residues. The V end lost 2 bases, the J end lost 2 bases, and 4 bases lay between the germline ends. The CDR3 reads CASSEAAYEQYF. CDR3 DNA: TGCGCCAGCAGTGAGGCGGCCTACGAGCAGTACTTC.

The rearrangement links TRBV5-1 to TRBJ2-3; D call uncertain. V lost 5 bases and J 2 bases, leaving 6 bases between the germline ends. Per germline, CDR1 SGHRS and CDR2 YFSETQ. This CDR3 is built from 12 residues. This CDR3 reads CASRLDTDTQYF. CDR3 nucleotides: TGCGCCAGCAGACTCGACACAGATACGCAGTATTTT.

The V gene is TRBV7-8, the J gene TRBJ1-2, with TRBD1 as a possible D gene (6 bases). Germline V lookup: CDR1 SGHVS, CDR2 FQNEAQ. The CDR3 is 15 amino acids. The V gene lost 1 base and the J gene lost 4 bases, with 13 bases spanning the gap. The CDR3 nucleotides read TGTGCCAGCAGCTTAGGCACAGGGCAACCCTATGGCTACACCTTC. Its translation is CASSLGTGQPYGYTF.